This T cell receptor (beta chain) derives from a study of technical replicates of blood from a few donors. V shed 0 bases, J shed 2 bases, and the junction held 2 bases outside the gene matches. The CDR3 totals 16 residues. CDR1 is MNHNS and CDR2 is SASEGT in the germline V gene. Sequencing was performed with immunoSEQ multiplex PCR; in TCRdb, only in-frame clones are kept and a portion is missing. The data hold around 15,000 clones, with around 87% observed a single time. The sequencing input was PBMCs. The source is a human donor in good health. This chain links TRBV6-1 with TRBJ1-4; the match to TRBD1 covers 8 bases. The CDR3 bases are TGTGCCAGCAGTGAAGCACCAGGGGGCACTAATGAAAAACTGTTTTTT. Its protein is CASSEAPGGTNEKLFF.